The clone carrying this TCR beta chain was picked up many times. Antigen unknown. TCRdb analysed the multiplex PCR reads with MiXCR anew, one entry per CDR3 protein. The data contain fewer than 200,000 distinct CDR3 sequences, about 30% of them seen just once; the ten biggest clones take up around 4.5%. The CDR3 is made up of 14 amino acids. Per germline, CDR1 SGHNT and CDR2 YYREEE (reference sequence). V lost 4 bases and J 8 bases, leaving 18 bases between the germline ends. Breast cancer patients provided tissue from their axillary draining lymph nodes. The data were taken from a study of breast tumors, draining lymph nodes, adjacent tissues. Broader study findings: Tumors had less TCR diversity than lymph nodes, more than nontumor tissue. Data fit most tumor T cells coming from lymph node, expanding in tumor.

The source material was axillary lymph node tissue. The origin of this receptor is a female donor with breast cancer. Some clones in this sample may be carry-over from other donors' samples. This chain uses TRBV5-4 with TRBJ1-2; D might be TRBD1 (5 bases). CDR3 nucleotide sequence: TGTGCCAGCAGCCCATCCCTGGGGGTGGAGGGCTACACCTTC. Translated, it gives CASSPSLGVEGYTF.